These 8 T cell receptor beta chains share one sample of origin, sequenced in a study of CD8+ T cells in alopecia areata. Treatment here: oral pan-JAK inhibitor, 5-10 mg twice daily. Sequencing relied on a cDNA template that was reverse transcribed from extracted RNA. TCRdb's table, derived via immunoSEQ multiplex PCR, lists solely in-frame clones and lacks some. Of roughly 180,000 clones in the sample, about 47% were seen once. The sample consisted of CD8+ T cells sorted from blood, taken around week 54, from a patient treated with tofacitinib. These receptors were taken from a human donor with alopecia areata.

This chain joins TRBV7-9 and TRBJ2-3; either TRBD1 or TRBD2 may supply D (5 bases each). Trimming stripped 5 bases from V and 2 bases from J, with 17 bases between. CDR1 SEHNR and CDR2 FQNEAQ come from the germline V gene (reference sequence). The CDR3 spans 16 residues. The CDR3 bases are TGTGCCAGCAGCCGAGGGGCGAGTTTTTCCACAGATACGCAGTATTTT. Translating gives CASSRGASFSTDTQYF.

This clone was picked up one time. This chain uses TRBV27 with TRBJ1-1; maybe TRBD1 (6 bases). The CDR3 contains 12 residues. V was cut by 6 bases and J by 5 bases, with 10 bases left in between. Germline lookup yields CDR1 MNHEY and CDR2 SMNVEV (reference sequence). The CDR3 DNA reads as TGTGCCAGCAGCAAAGGGGGGACTGAAGCTTTCTTT. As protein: CASSKGGTEAFF.

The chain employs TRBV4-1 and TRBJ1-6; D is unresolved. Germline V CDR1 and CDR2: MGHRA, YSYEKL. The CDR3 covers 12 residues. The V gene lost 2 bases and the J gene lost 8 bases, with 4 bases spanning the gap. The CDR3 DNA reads TGCGCCAGCAGCCAATTAGATTCACCCCTCCACTTT. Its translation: CASSQLDSPLHF.

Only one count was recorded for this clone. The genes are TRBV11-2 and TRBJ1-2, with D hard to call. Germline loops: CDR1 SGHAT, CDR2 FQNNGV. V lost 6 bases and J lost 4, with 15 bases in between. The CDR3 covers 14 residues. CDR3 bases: TGTGCCAGCAGTCTAGGGAAGACATTCTATGGCTACACCTTC. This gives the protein CASSLGKTFYGYTF. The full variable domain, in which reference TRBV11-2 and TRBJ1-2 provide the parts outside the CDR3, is EAGVAQSPRYKIIEKRQSVAFWCNPISGHATLYWYQQILGQGPKLLIQFQNNGVVDDSQLPKDRFSAERLKGVDSTLKIQPAKLEDSAVYLCASSLGKTFYGYTFGSGTRLTVV.

CDR3 sequence: CASSVAVGGDVTDGYTF. CDR3 in DNA: TGTGCCAGCAGCGTAGCTGTAGGGGGCGATGTGACTGATGGCTACACCTTC. This rearrangement joins TRBV9 to TRBJ1-2, with 7 bases that match TRBD1. V was clipped by 0 bases and J by 6 bases; unmatched bases: 14. Germline loops: CDR1 SGDLS, CDR2 YYNGEE. CDR3 length: 17 residues.

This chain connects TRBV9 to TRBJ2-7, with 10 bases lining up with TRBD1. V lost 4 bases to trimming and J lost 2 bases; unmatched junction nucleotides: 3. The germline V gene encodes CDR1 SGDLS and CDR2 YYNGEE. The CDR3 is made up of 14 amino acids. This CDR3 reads CASSIDRGPYEQYF. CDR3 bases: TGTGCCAGCAGCATCGACAGGGGGCCCTACGAGCAGTACTTC.

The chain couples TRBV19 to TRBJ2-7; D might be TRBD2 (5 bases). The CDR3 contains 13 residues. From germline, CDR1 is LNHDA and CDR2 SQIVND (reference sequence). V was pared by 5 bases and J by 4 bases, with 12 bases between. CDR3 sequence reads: CASSPGWEYEQYF. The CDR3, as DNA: TGTGCCAGTAGTCCGGGATGGGAGTACGAGCAGTACTTC.

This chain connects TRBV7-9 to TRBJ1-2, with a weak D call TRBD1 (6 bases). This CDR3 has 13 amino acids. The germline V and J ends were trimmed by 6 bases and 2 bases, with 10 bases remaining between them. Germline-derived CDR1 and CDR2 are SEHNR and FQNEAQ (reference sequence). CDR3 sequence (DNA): TGTGCCAGCAGGTCTACAGGGAACTATGGCTACACCTTC. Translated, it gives CASRSTGNYGYTF.